This entry lists 30 T cell receptor beta chains sequenced from one sample in a study of technical replicates of blood from a handful of donors. Assay used: immunoSEQ multiplex PCR; TCRdb lists only in-frame clones, some missing. This sample carries about 72,000 clones, 95% to 96% of them seen once, and the ten largest clones take 0.24%. Sequenced material: T cells isolated from PBMCs. These receptors originate from a human donor in good health.

This sequence joins TRBV30 and TRBJ1-5; a weak D match, TRBD1 (6 bases). This CDR3 is 14 amino acids long. Trimming stripped 5 bases from V and 5 bases from J, with 16 bases between. The germline V gene encodes CDR1 GTSNPN and CDR2 SVGIG (reference sequence). CDR3 in amino acids: CAWGGLLEDQPQHF. CDR3 nucleotides: TGTGCCTGGGGGGGCCTTTTAGAGGATCAGCCCCAGCATTTT.

This chain connects TRBV6-5 to TRBJ1-2; TRBD1 aligns across 11 bases. CDR1 and CDR2 (germline): MNHEY, SVGAGI. With 5 bases clipped from V and 4 bases from J, the junction kept 6 bases outside the gene matches. This CDR3 is built from 15 residues. CDR3 DNA sequence: TGTGCCAGCAGTATGGACAGGGGGCAGGCCTATGGCTACACCTTC. This codes for CASSMDRGQAYGYTF.

The chain employs TRBV28 and TRBJ2-7, with 8 bases that match TRBD1. The V and J ends lost 6 bases and 0 bases, in that order; junction bases with no gene match: 4. Germline V gene sequence: CDR1 MDHEN, CDR2 SYDVKM. The CDR3 is 14 amino acids. CDR3 residues: CASRTQGASYEQYF. CDR3 nucleotides: TGTGCCAGCAGGACCCAGGGGGCCTCCTACGAGCAGTACTTC.

The chain is built from TRBV5-1 and TRBJ2-7; the D is unclear. From germline, CDR1 is SGHRS and CDR2 YFSETQ. Trimming took 4 bases from V and 12 from J, leaving 23 bases between them. This CDR3 is built from 14 residues. CDR3 loop: CASSPDEAHYARYF. CDR3 DNA: TGCGCCAGCAGCCCCGATGAGGCACACTACGCGCGGTACTTC.

The V and J genes are TRBV19 and TRBJ1-1; possibly TRBD1 for D (6 bases). CDR3 length: 14 amino acids. Deletions cut 0 bases from V and 6 bases from J, with 11 bases between. Per germline, CDR1 LNHDA and CDR2 SQIVND (reference sequence). DNA of the CDR3: TGTGCCAGTAGTATAGATGGACAGATCTCTGAAGCTTTCTTT. This codes for CASSIDGQISEAFF.

The chain joins TRBV5-1 to TRBJ1-2, with D hard to call. The germline V gene has CDR1 SGHRS and CDR2 YFSETQ. V lost 0 bases and J lost 6, with 9 bases in between. The CDR3 is 13 amino acids. CDR3 in amino acids: CASSLGGRNGYTF. Written as DNA, the CDR3 is TGCGCCAGCAGCTTGGGAGGGCGTAATGGCTACACCTTC.

The rearrangement links TRBV5-4 to TRBJ2-1; 10 nucleotides align to TRBD1. The CDR3 loop spans 15 amino acids. V trimming: 2 bases; J trimming: 6 bases; junction bases outside the gene matches: 5. Germline V gene data show CDR1 as SGHNT and CDR2 as YYREEE (reference sequence). As DNA, the CDR3 is TGTGCCAGCAGCTTCCGGGACAGGGGACTCAATGAGCAGTTCTTC. Translated: CASSFRDRGLNEQFF.

The V call is TRBV7-9, the J call TRBJ2-5; TRBD2 matches at 11 bases. J gave up 7 bases and V 6 bases, and 10 bases lay outside the gene matches. Germline values: CDR1 SEHNR, CDR2 FQNEAQ (reference sequence). The length of the CDR3 is 15 residues. CDR3 sequence reads: CASRRASGGSMTQYF. CDR3 coding DNA: TGTGCCAGCAGGAGGGCTAGCGGGGGGTCCATGACCCAGTACTTC.

This clone was seen just once. The genes are TRBV4-1 and TRBJ1-5, with 7 bases fitting TRBD1. There are 15 residues in the CDR3. Germline CDR1 is MGHRA and CDR2 is YSYEKL. J lost 5 bases, V lost 1 base, and 5 bases had no gene match. Written as DNA, the CDR3 is TGCGCCAGCAGCCAAGGACAGGGTGGAGATCAGCCCCAGCATTTT. Protein: CASSQGQGGDQPQHF.

The chain links TRBV5-4 to TRBJ2-1; 14 bases match TRBD2. CDR1 and CDR2 from the germline V gene are SGHNT and YYREEE (reference sequence). CDR3 length: 15 amino acids. V shed 4 bases and J 7 bases; nucleotides not matched to a gene: 4. The DNA of the CDR3 is TGTGCCAGCAGCACCCGGACTAGCGGGGGGAATGAGCAGTTCTTC. Translated: CASSTRTSGGNEQFF.

This clone showed up just once. The rearrangement joins TRBV5-1 to TRBJ1-4; tentatively, D is TRBD1 (5 bases). Germline V CDR1 and CDR2: SGHRS, YFSETQ. Trimming removed 3 bases at V and 0 bases at J, with 9 bases between. The CDR3 has 15 residues. CDR3 DNA sequence: TGCGCCAGCAGCTGGGGGGAGGCAACTAATGAAAAACTGTTTTTT. It codes for CASSWGEATNEKLFF.

The chain couples TRBV21-1 to TRBJ1-5. TRBV21-1 is deemed a pseudogene. The CDR3 has 11 amino acids. In nucleotides, the CDR3 is TGTGCCAGCAGCACCGATCAGCCCCAGCATTTT. It yields the protein CASSTDQPQHF.

V and J are TRBV29-1 and TRBJ2-3; the D gene is possibly TRBD1 (5 bases). Deletions cut 2 bases from V and 2 bases from J, with 8 bases between. The CDR3 totals 13 residues. Germline V gene lookup returns CDR1 SQVTM and CDR2 ANQGSEA. CDR3 bases: TGCAGCGTTGAACAACAGGCCACAGATACGCAGTATTTT. It encodes CSVEQQATDTQYF.

This clone was seen just once. The V gene is TRBV28, the J gene TRBJ2-6; tentative D call: TRBD2 (6 bases). The V end was cut by 5 bases, the J end by 0 bases, with 11 bases between. Germline V gene lookup returns CDR1 MDHEN and CDR2 SYDVKM. CDR3 length: 16 amino acids. CDR3 region: CASSPIGGSGANVLTF. The CDR3 DNA reads as TGTGCCAGCAGTCCCATCGGGGGCTCTGGGGCCAACGTCCTGACTTTC. The full variable domain, completed using reference TRBV28 and TRBJ2-6, is DVKVTQSSRYLVKRTGEKVFLECVQDMDHENMFWYRQDPGLGLRLIYFSYDVKMKEKGDIPEGYSVSREKKERFSLILESASTNQTSMYLCASSPIGGSGANVLTFGAGSRLTVL.

The chain employs TRBV10-3 and TRBJ2-3; 8 bases align to TRBD2. The CDR3 spans 15 residues. Germline loops: CDR1 ENHRY, CDR2 SYGVKD. V shed 4 bases and J 6 bases; nucleotides not matched to a gene: 9. The CDR3 protein is CAISGERGSTDTQYF. CDR3 coding DNA: TGTGCCATCAGTGGGGAGCGGGGGTCAACCGATACGCAGTATTTT.

The chain joins TRBV4-1 to TRBJ1-2; 8 bases line up with TRBD1. Germline V gives CDR1 MGHRA, CDR2 YSYEKL. The CDR3 is 15 residues long. J gave up 4 bases and V 0 bases, and 4 bases lay outside the gene matches. This chain's CDR3 is CASSQEKQGGYGYTF. CDR3 nucleotides: TGCGCCAGCAGCCAAGAAAAACAGGGGGGCTATGGCTACACCTTC.

As DNA, the CDR3 is TGCGCCAGCAGCCAAGATGGGACAGGGTTCGGATCGGATGAGCAGTTCTTC. Translation gives CASSQDGTGFGSDEQFF. The genes are TRBV4-1 and TRBJ2-1, with 9 bases identical to TRBD1. CDR3 length: 17 residues. V dropped 0 bases and J dropped 8; count of bases not matched to a gene: 11. From germline, CDR1 is MGHRA and CDR2 YSYEKL.

The V gene is TRBV27, the J gene TRBJ2-6, with TRBD2 matching 9 bases. The length of the CDR3 is 18 residues. V gave up 0 bases and J gave up 1 base; unmatched junction bases: 4. The germline V gene encodes CDR1 MNHEY and CDR2 SMNVEV (reference sequence). The CDR3, as DNA: TGTGCCAGCAGTTTATCGGCGGGAGGGCCTTCTGGGGCCAACGTCCTGACTTTC. This codes for CASSLSAGGPSGANVLTF. Together with reference TRBV27 and TRBJ2-6, the CDR3 gives the full variable domain: EAQVTQNPRYLITVTGKKLTVTCSQNMNHEYMSWYRQDPGLGLRQIYYSMNVEVTDKGDVPEGYKVSRKEKRNFPLILESPSPNQTSLYFCASSLSAGGPSGANVLTFGAGSRLTVL.

This sequence joins TRBV27 and TRBJ2-2; D is unclear. The germline V and J ends were trimmed by 6 bases and 0 bases, with 8 bases remaining between them. This CDR3 region has 14 residues. CDR1 and CDR2 from the germline V gene are MNHEY and SMNVEV (reference sequence). The CDR3 sequence is CASRPMANTGELFF. The CDR3 DNA reads TGTGCCAGCAGGCCTATGGCGAACACCGGGGAGCTGTTTTTT.

The rearrangement joins TRBV23-1 to TRBJ2-7, with D possibly matching TRBD2 (6 bases). TRBV23-1 is assigned to the ORF class and has an uncertain function. V was trimmed by 0 bases and J by 3 bases, leaving 15 bases between them. The CDR3 is 16 residues long. The DNA for the CDR3 is TGCGCCAGCAGTCAATCGAGGGACTCCGGACGCTACGAGCAGTACTTC. Encoded protein: CASSQSRDSGRYEQYF.

This chain connects TRBV27 to TRBJ1-2; no reliable D call. The length of the CDR3 is 14 residues. The V end was cut by 0 bases, the J end by 5 bases, with 10 bases between. The germline CDR1 and CDR2 sequences are MNHEY and SMNVEV (reference sequence). The CDR3 nucleotides read TGTGCCAGCAGTTTATCGCCGGGTCTGTATGGCTACACCTTC. Its protein product is CASSLSPGLYGYTF.

The CDR3: CASSVGAYNEQFF. The CDR3 region has the DNA TGTGCCAGCAGCGTCGGGGCCTACAATGAGCAGTTCTTC. This sequence joins TRBV9 and TRBJ2-1, with TRBD2 as a possible D gene (5 bases). The CDR3 is 13 amino acids. V lost 2 bases and J 2 bases, leaving 5 bases between the germline ends. Germline values: CDR1 SGDLS, CDR2 YYNGEE.

The rearrangement links TRBV2 to TRBJ1-2, with 7 bases matching TRBD1. Germline CDR1 reads SNHLY; CDR2 reads FYNNEI. V was clipped by 6 bases and J by 4 bases; unmatched bases: 8. The CDR3 length is 14 residues. The chain's CDR3 is CASRAQGSGYGYTF. Here the CDR3 DNA reads TGTGCCAGCAGGGCACAGGGGAGCGGCTATGGCTACACCTTC. Combining the CDR3 with reference TRBV2 and TRBJ1-2 gives the whole variable domain EPEVTQTPSHQVTQMGQEVILRCVPISNHLYFYWYRQILGQKVEFLVSFYNNEISEKSEIFDDQFSVERPDGSNFTLKIRSTKLEDSAMYFCASRAQGSGYGYTFGSGTRLTVV.

This chain links TRBV6-1 with TRBJ2-7; tentative D call: TRBD2 (7 bases). From germline, CDR1 is MNHNS and CDR2 SASEGT. V gave up 11 bases and J gave up 0 bases, with 17 bases separating them. The CDR3 sequence is 14 residues long. The CDR3: CAGGDISISYEQYF. The CDR3 bases are TGTGCCGGGGGGGACATTTCCATCTCCTACGAGCAGTACTTC.

This chain uses TRBV6-1 with TRBJ2-5; 7 bases match TRBD1. CDR3 length: 15 residues. Germline CDR1 reads MNHNS; CDR2 reads SASEGT. After removal of 4 bases from V and 3 bases from J, the junction contained 8 bases not matched to a gene. DNA for the CDR3: TGTGCCAGCAGTGTCTGGGACAGAAGCAAAGAGACCCAGTACTTC. Protein: CASSVWDRSKETQYF.

The V and J genes are TRBV19 and TRBJ2-1; TRBD2 agrees at 8 bases. CDR3 length: 16 amino acids. Germline loops: CDR1 LNHDA, CDR2 SQIVND (reference sequence). The junction had 14 bases not matched to a gene; V was cut back by 7 bases and J by 6 bases. CDR3 residues: CASTNSAGGYSNEQFF. The CDR3 DNA is TGTGCCAGTACCAACTCTGCGGGAGGCTACTCCAATGAGCAGTTCTTC.

The rearrangement links TRBV7-9 to TRBJ2-5, with 8 bases that match TRBD1. This CDR3 region has 16 residues. The V gene's germline CDR1 is SEHNR and CDR2 FQNEAQ (reference sequence). The V gene end was trimmed by 2 bases and the J gene end by 5 bases; junction bases not matched to a gene: 10. The CDR3 nucleotides are TGTGCCAGCAGCTTAACGGGGACAGGACGGGAGGAGACCCAGTACTTC. Translation gives CASSLTGTGREETQYF. Based on the CDR3 plus reference TRBV7-9 and TRBJ2-5, the full variable domain is DTGVSQNPRHKITKRGQNVTFRCDPISEHNRLYWYRQTLGQGPEFLTYFQNEAQLEKSRLLSDRFSAERPKGSFSTLEIQRTEQGDSAMYLCASSLTGTGREETQYFGPGTRLLVL.

V and J are TRBV13 and TRBJ2-1; tentatively, D is TRBD2 (6 bases). This CDR3 has 15 amino acids. The germline CDR1 and CDR2 sequences are PRHDT and FYEKMQ (reference sequence). Trimming left V 0 bases short and J 6 bases short, with 12 bases between. The chain's CDR3 is CASSLGEGLRNEQFF. As DNA, the CDR3 is TGTGCCAGCAGCTTAGGGGAGGGCCTTCGCAATGAGCAGTTCTTC.

V and J are TRBV5-1 and TRBJ2-1; no clear D. Germline-derived CDR1 and CDR2 are SGHRS and YFSETQ. The CDR3 has 13 residues. Deletions cut 2 bases from V and 6 bases from J, with 9 bases between. The CDR3 loop reads CASSFGDFNEQFF. In nucleotides, the CDR3 is TGCGCCAGCAGCTTCGGAGACTTCAATGAGCAGTTCTTC.

The chain couples TRBV4-2 to TRBJ2-5; the D is unclear. Trimming stripped 1 base from V and 2 bases from J, with 8 bases between. This CDR3 has 14 amino acids. Germline V gene data show CDR1 as LGHNA and CDR2 as YNFKEQ. The CDR3 DNA reads TGTGCCAGCAGCCAAGGGCCAAGACAAGAGACCCAGTACTTC. This translates into CASSQGPRQETQYF.